This T cell receptor beta chain is from a study of blood T cell repertoires in COVID-19 (dated by TCRdb to the early 2020s). Concerning the study at large: Collaborator samples came from the United States, Italy and Spain and covered acute and convalescent phases of COVID-19. The samples were drawn from the first 160 participants of the ongoing ImmuneRACE study and from roughly 1,300 subjects provided by 6 global collaborators. The prospective study material was composed of cDNA or gDNA derived from T cells, B-cell-depleted T cells, or PBMCs. Sample metadata almost always included a de-identified subject ID, COVID-19 status, age in years and sex. The repertoires were released in a freely available public database intended as a resource for research on the immune response to SARS-CoV-2. Where available, HLA class I and class II types were obtained from metadata supplied by the sample provider rather than from assay-based typing. Deeply sampled blood TCRbeta repertoires from subjects exposed to, actively infected with, or recovered from COVID-19 were included in the dataset. The full study reports these points: The amount of clinical and demographic metadata varied by source and participant and was provided uncurated.

One collaborating source in Seattle enrolled patients during active infection and followed them longitudinally through the course of disease. Each collaborating institution followed its own protocols to collect whole blood in K2EDTA tubes. For TCRbeta analysis, collaborator samples were shipped as frozen whole blood, as isolated PBMCs, or as DNA extracted from either sample type. The CDR3 sequence holds 16 residues, the cysteine and phenylalanine included. The read is trimmed to its CDR3 DNA, 48 bases read in frame from base 1. Turning to this clone: The specificity of this receptor is unknown. Base qualities are not recorded, but no much larger clone differs from it by a single base.

TCRbeta CDR3 regions were amplified from genomic DNA using the immunoSEQ Assay, a bias-controlled multiplex PCR. The source study handled its data this way. Within the assay, amplification of reference gene primers was used to estimate how many nucleated cells each sample contained. To quantify the absolute abundance of each unique TCRbeta CDR3 rearrangement, sequence reads were collapsed and filtered. For each sample, productive Simpson clonality was calculated as the square root of Simpson's diversity index over productive rearrangements. This immuneACCESS table, as held by TCRdb, lists in-frame sequences with V and J called but not all clones. Of the missing ones, under half trace to an unresolved V gene in checked studies; the others have no known cause. The DNA was the basis for D and trimming; V, J and clone size are from that table. This sample gives roughly 200,000 clones in total; approximately 80% of them show up just once. The leading ten clones occupy 6.5% to 9% of the sample.

Material: peripheral blood. Here the chain combines TRBV12-2 and TRBJ1-1; no check of the table's D call, TRBD1, against the DNA was made. TRBV12-2 is designated a pseudogene. The clonotype comes from a middle-aged woman with COVID-19, enrolled during active disease. The CDR3 region reads CASRLWGDRANTEAFF. The nucleotide sequence is TGTGCAAGTCGCTTATGGGGAGACAGGGCCAACACTGAAGCTTTCTTT.